Listed below are T cell receptor beta chains from one sample, sequenced in a study of regulatory T cells in long-lasting Graves disease. From the multiplex PCR reads, TCRdb called clonotypes with MiXCR, one entry per CDR3 protein. The sample has over 300,000 distinct CDR3 sequences; about 16% are singletons. The sample was peripheral blood mononuclear cells (PBMCs), taken at new diagnosis, from a patient treated with antithyroid drugs. Every receptor here comes from a female donor with Graves disease. The conserved cysteine and the conserved F or W are not part of the CDR3 here. The order of the fields is V gene, J gene, CDR3 protein.

TRBV7-9	TRBJ2-1	ASSTTDNEQF
TRBV11-2	TRBJ2-2	ASSFKFRTGALTGELF
TRBV11-2	TRBJ1-2	ASSLDRDSLNT
TRBV7-2	TRBJ2-5	ASSSGQRQETQY
TRBV12-3/TRBV12-4	TRBJ1-2	ASRGTGPSYGYT
TRBV20-1	TRBJ2-7	SASLGGGYEQY
TRBV3-1	TRBJ2-2	ASSHEAGQPYTGELF
TRBV18	TRBJ1-2	ASSPKGDGYT
TRBV9	TRBJ2-6	ASSGFGTGVAGANVLT
TRBV27	TRBJ1-1	ASSPVTTVDTEAF
TRBV27	TRBJ2-5	ASSLISAQETQY
TRBV27	TRBJ2-7	ASSRTGTAYEQY
TRBV12-3/TRBV12-4	TRBJ1-2	ASRGSQDYGYT
TRBV27	TRBJ2-2	ASSLSDTGELF
TRBV12-3/TRBV12-4	TRBJ1-4	ASSWDRVPEKLF
TRBV7-9	TRBJ2-7	ASSLVGLAPTYEQY
TRBV28	TRBJ1-4	ASRTGTGVEKLF
TRBV5-1	TRBJ1-2	ASSLEAEHGYT
TRBV15	TRBJ2-1	ATSRVSGTSGF
TRBV7-2	TRBJ2-5	ASSLIEEETQY
TRBV2	TRBJ1-5	ASSEGSTSNQPQH
TRBV3-1	TRBJ2-7	ASSQAGYEQY
TRBV7-2	TRBJ2-2	ASSLQGAGGRPTGELF
TRBV4-3	TRBJ1-5	ASSQELHNQPQH
TRBV2	TRBJ2-7	ASSDYQGAQY
TRBV4-1	TRBJ1-4	ASTKTAESNEKLF
TRBV19	TRBJ1-5	ASSIAGYNQPQH